A single sample gave rise to the 24 T cell receptor beta chains below, sequenced in a study of T-cell reconstitution after alpha-beta-depleted transplantation in children (dated by TCRdb to 2016 to 2018). Interpreted using the paper, the treatment or condition label stands for: allogeneic hematopoietic cell transplantation with graft depleted of TCRalphabeta T cells and CD19 B cells. Libraries came from PCR. The reads were generated on an Illumina HiSeq 2500. Molecular barcoding was employed in the preparation of TCR libraries, with unique molecular identifiers being used to normalize TCRbeta repertoire quantification. The public reads were reprocessed in TCRdb via fastp at Q25 and MiXCR, keeping in-frame beta chains. Entries are consolidated by CDR3 protein sequence, retaining the most common genes and DNA. This sample has over 400,000 distinct CDR3 sequences in its table, and roughly 44% of those were observed once. The ten most abundant clones make up 27% of the sample.

Specimen: PBMCs, collected before TCRalphabeta/CD19-depleted stem cell transplant. The receptors derive from a girl aged 2 to 9 with aplastic anemia, due to receive a stem cell transplant.

The chain joins TRBV6-5 to TRBJ1-1; no reliable D call. V lost 1 base and J lost 2, with 8 bases in between. The germline CDR1 and CDR2 sequences are MNHEY and SVGAGI. The CDR3 runs to 14 residues. CDR3: CASSYYRENTEAFF. CDR3 DNA sequence: TGTGCCAGCAGTTACTACCGGGAAAACACTGAAGCTTTCTTT.

V usage is TRBV20-1 and J usage is TRBJ2-3; D unclear. The CDR3 extends over 11 amino acids. V gave up 5 bases and J gave up 5 bases, with 8 bases separating them. Germline V gene sequence: CDR1 DFQATT, CDR2 SNEGSKA (reference sequence). DNA for the CDR3: TGCAGTGCTCGTTTTAGAGATACGCAGTATTTT. It yields the protein CSARFRDTQYF.

This clonotype was seen a handful of times. The chain carries TRBV28 and TRBJ2-7; D possibly uses TRBD1 or TRBD2 (6 bases each). Germline V lookup: CDR1 MDHEN, CDR2 SYDVKM. This CDR3 is built from 14 residues. Trimming shortened V by 9 bases and J by 3 bases, and 18 bases separated the two germline ends. The CDR3: CASLGGSHYYEQYF. The CDR3 DNA is TGTGCCAGTTTGGGGGGCAGCCATTACTACGAGCAGTACTTC.

Comment on this clonotype: The junction departs from the called germline gene at one end, perhaps through a read error. CDR3 DNA: TGTGTCAGCAGTGACTTTGGGACTGGAAACACCATATATTTT. It is translated as CVSSDFGTGNTIYF. The chain couples TRBV6-1 to TRBJ1-3, with D uncertain. This CDR3 has 14 amino acids. Germline CDR1 reads MNHNS; CDR2 reads SASEGT.

The rearrangement joins TRBV12-3 or TRBV12-4 to TRBJ2-1, with D possibly TRBD2 on 6 matching bases. The CDR3 extends over 14 amino acids. The V gene lost 4 bases and the J gene lost 7 bases, with 14 bases spanning the gap. The CDR3 loop is CASSSAGNRNEQFF. CDR3 DNA sequence: TGTGCCAGCAGTTCTGCGGGGAACAGGAATGAGCAGTTCTTC.

This clonotype was detected only a few times. The genes are TRBV6-5 and TRBJ1-2; possible D gene TRBD1, 5 bases. Trimming stripped 2 bases from V and 0 bases from J, with 7 bases between. Germline V gene sequence: CDR1 MNHEY, CDR2 SVGAGI. The CDR3 consists of 14 residues. Here the CDR3 reads CASSYRDPNYGYTF. CDR3 nucleotide sequence: TGTGCCAGCAGTTACAGGGACCCTAACTATGGCTACACCTTC.

The chain recombines TRBV18 with TRBJ2-3; 7 bases are a match to TRBD2. The junction had 6 bases not matched to a gene; V was cut back by 3 bases and J by 0 bases. Germline V gives CDR1 KGHSH, CDR2 LQKENI. This CDR3 contains 16 residues. The DNA of the CDR3 is TGTGCCAGCTCACCGCCAGGGAGGGCGAGCACAGATACGCAGTATTTT. This sequence encodes CASSPPGRASTDTQYF.

This clonotype appeared a few times. V gene TRBV6-2 or TRBV6-3 combines with J gene TRBJ2-1; perhaps TRBD2 as D (6 bases). Trimming took off 6 bases at V and 0 bases at J, with 15 bases between the two ends. The CDR3 extends over 16 amino acids. CDR1 and CDR2 from the germline V gene are MNHEY and SVGEGT. The CDR3 sequence is CASSLRDSLSYNEQFF. CDR3 nucleotides: TGTGCCAGCAGCCTCCGGGACTCCCTCTCCTACAATGAGCAGTTCTTC.

In this sample, this clonotype turned up many times. The chain combines TRBV14 with TRBJ2-3; D is uncertain. Trimming removed 8 bases at V and 2 bases at J, with 5 bases between. The CDR3 spans 11 residues. Germline loops: CDR1 SGHDN, CDR2 FVKESK. The DNA of the CDR3 is TGTGCCAGCGGATTCACAGATACGCAGTATTTT. It encodes CASGFTDTQYF.

The V call is TRBV20-1, the J call TRBJ2-7, with 9 bases identical to TRBD1. The junction had 14 bases not matched to a gene; V was cut back by 3 bases and J by 5 bases. The CDR3 spans 16 residues. Germline CDR1 DFQATT, CDR2 SNEGSKA (reference sequence). Written as DNA, the CDR3 is TGCAGTGCTAGCGCCACGACAGGGGGGGACCCTAACGAGCAGTACTTC. The encoded protein is CSASATTGGDPNEQYF.

This clonotype appeared many times. This chain connects TRBV2 to TRBJ1-1, with 8 bases that match TRBD1. This CDR3 region has 14 residues. Germline loops: CDR1 SNHLY, CDR2 FYNNEI. After removal of 5 bases from V and 1 base from J, the junction contained 3 bases not matched to a gene. CDR3 in DNA: TGTGCCAGCAGTCCAGGGACAGGGAACACTGAAGCTTTCTTT. This codes for CASSPGTGNTEAFF.

The chain joins TRBV28 to TRBJ2-7; the D is unclear. Between the trimmed V and J ends, which lost 6 bases and 3 bases, there was a span of 15 bases. CDR1 and CDR2 from the germline V gene are MDHEN and SYDVKM. This CDR3 comprises 14 residues. In DNA, the CDR3 is TGTGCCAGCAGCCCCCGGCACGGCTACTACGAGCAGTACTTC. This translates into CASSPRHGYYEQYF. The full variable domain, in which reference TRBV28 and TRBJ2-7 provide the parts outside the CDR3, is DVKVTQSSRYLVKRTGEKVFLECVQDMDHENMFWYRQDPGLGLRLIYFSYDVKMKEKGDIPEGYSVSREKKERFSLILESASTNQTSMYLCASSPRHGYYEQYFGPGTRLTVT.

This sequence joins TRBV20-1 and TRBJ2-1; no reliable D call. Trimming cost V 3 bases and J 7 bases, with 7 bases left between them. CDR1 and CDR2 from the germline V gene are DFQATT and SNEGSKA (reference sequence). The length of the CDR3 is 11 residues. The CDR3 DNA follows: TGCAGTGCTAGTCTTCGGAATGAGCAGTTCTTC. Protein sequence: CSASLRNEQFF.

This clonotype was detected many times. The genes are TRBV12-3 or TRBV12-4 and TRBJ2-7, with a weak D call TRBD2 (6 bases). Trimming pared 2 bases from V and 6 bases from J, leaving 11 bases between. This CDR3 is built from 13 residues. The DNA of the CDR3 is TGTGCCAGCAGTTTAAGCCTGGGGGGCGAGCAGTACTTC. Its protein is CASSLSLGGEQYF.

V and J are TRBV30 and TRBJ2-3, with 10 bases matching TRBD2. In germline, CDR1 is GTSNPN, CDR2 SVGIG (reference sequence). The CDR3 runs 17 residues. Trimming at V came to 2 bases and at J to 3 bases, leaving 11 bases not matched to a gene. The CDR3 region has the DNA TGTGCCTGGAGTCCCCTCCCCGGACTAGCGGCAACAGATACGCAGTATTTT. Translation: CAWSPLPGLAATDTQYF.

There are many counts of this clonotype. The chain combines TRBV5-6 with TRBJ2-5, with a weak D call TRBD1 (5 bases). Germline lookup yields CDR1 SGHDT and CDR2 YYEEEE. The CDR3 spans 13 residues. Trimming left V 8 bases short and J 1 base short, with 12 bases between. The CDR3 DNA sequence: TGTGCCAGTATGACAGCACCCCAAGAGACCCAGTACTTC. Amino acid sequence: CASMTAPQETQYF.

The chain is built from TRBV15 and TRBJ2-7; 7 nucleotides match TRBD1. This CDR3 contains 17 residues. V was pared by 3 bases and J by 0 bases, with 11 bases of the junction left unmatched. CDR1 is LNHNV and CDR2 is YYDKDF in the germline V gene (reference sequence). The CDR3: CATSRVPRDRSSYEQYF. The CDR3 DNA reads TGTGCCACCAGCAGGGTCCCCCGGGACAGAAGCTCCTACGAGCAGTACTTC.

This clonotype occurred a few times. The chain employs TRBV5-5 and TRBJ1-5, with a weak D call TRBD1 (5 bases). The CDR3 sequence is 15 residues long. V shed 4 bases and J shed 7 bases, with 18 bases lying between them. From germline, CDR1 is SGHKS and CDR2 YYEKEE (reference sequence). CDR3 sequence (DNA): TGTGCCAGCAGCCTGGGGACTGAAATTTCCCAGCCCCAGCATTTT. This gives the protein CASSLGTEISQPQHF.

V usage is TRBV5-6 and J usage is TRBJ2-5; D possibly corresponds to TRBD1 (6 bases). Germline CDR1 and CDR2: SGHDT and YYEEEE. The CDR3 is made up of 17 amino acids. V lost 3 bases and J lost 7, with 25 bases in between. Written as DNA, the CDR3 is TGTGCCAGCAGCTCTACTACTTCCGGACAGCTCGCGGGGACCCAGTACTTC. It translates to CASSSTTSGQLAGTQYF.

This clonotype was seen more than once but under ten times. This chain links TRBV6-5 with TRBJ2-3, with 9 bases aligning to TRBD1. Germline assignment: CDR1 MNHEY and CDR2 SVGAGI. The CDR3 extends over 15 amino acids. J lost 4 bases, V lost 2 bases, and 4 bases had no gene match. CDR3 protein: CASSYPGQGSDTQYF. Here the CDR3 DNA reads TGTGCCAGCAGTTACCCGGGACAGGGATCAGATACGCAGTATTTT.

The chain recombines TRBV29-1 with TRBJ1-2; tentatively, D is TRBD1 (6 bases). Germline values: CDR1 SQVTM, CDR2 ANQGSEA. The CDR3 loop spans 13 amino acids. V shed 6 bases and J shed 4 bases, with 15 bases lying between them. The CDR3 reads CSVYRELRYGYTF. The DNA of the CDR3 is TGCAGCGTATACAGGGAGTTGCGCTATGGCTACACCTTC.

The chain couples TRBV5-4 to TRBJ2-2, with D possibly being TRBD1 (6 bases). With 1 base removed from V and 3 bases from J, the gap between germline ends came to 13 bases. From germline, CDR1 is SGHNT and CDR2 YYREEE (reference sequence). CDR3 length: 16 amino acids. The CDR3, as DNA: TGTGCCAGCAGCTTGTACGTGGGGGCGGACACCGGGGAGCTGTTTTTT. Its protein product is CASSLYVGADTGELFF.

With regard to this clonotype: One end of the junction fails to match germline, which may point to a read error. The J gene is TRBJ1-5, the V gene TRBV20-1; D is uncertain. Germline values: CDR1 DFQATT, CDR2 SNEGSKA (reference sequence). The CDR3 sequence is 13 residues long. CDR3 amino acids: CSAGESSNRPQHF. CDR3 in DNA: TGCAGTGCCGGAGAGTCTAGCAATCGGCCCCAGCATTTT.

This clonotype was recorded once. This chain joins TRBV18 and TRBJ2-5; 7 nucleotides match TRBD1. Per germline, CDR1 KGHSH and CDR2 LQKENI. The CDR3 runs 15 residues. V shed 4 bases and J 2 bases; nucleotides not matched to a gene: 7. CDR3: CASSHDRARQETQYF. The CDR3 DNA sequence: TGTGCCAGCTCACACGACAGGGCCCGTCAAGAGACCCAGTACTTC.